This record looks at one T cell receptor beta chain sequence and its context. This specimen comes from a study of blood T cell repertoires in COVID-19. Germline V CDR1 and CDR2: ENHRY, SYGVKD. The CDR3 spans 11 residues. V lost 7 bases to trimming and J lost 4 bases, with 5 bases between them. Assay: immunoSEQ multiplex PCR; the TCRdb copy retains only in-frame clones and omits some. Of fewer than 200,000 clones in the sample, nearly 90% are singletons; the top ten hold approximately 21%. The sample taken for sequencing was peripheral blood. This chain connects TRBV10-3 to TRBJ2-1, with D maybe TRBD1 (5 bases). The receptor's source is a man in his fifties or sixties with active or convalescent COVID-19. The DNA of the CDR3 is TGTGCCATCAACAGGTACAATGAGCAGTTCTTC. This codes for CAINRYNEQFF.